This T cell receptor (beta chain) is drawn from a study of T cell repertoires in cytomegalovirus infection. Study information: Public TCR beta signatures provided an indication of both CMV infection and a matching HLA type.

Trimming shortened V by 6 bases and J by 8 bases, and 16 bases separated the two germline ends. The CDR3 is 13 amino acids. In germline, CDR1 is DFQATT, CDR2 SNEGSKA (reference sequence). TCRdb re-derived calls from the reads in MiXCR, one entry per CDR3 protein. Of some 560,000 distinct CDR3 sequences listed, roughly 42% are singletons. Study-wide findings and caveats: Carriage of CMV together with the relevant HLA was identifiable through cumulative public TCR beta family frequency.

This clonotype was seen more than once but under ten times. The antigen is not known. The chain is built from TRBV20-1 and TRBJ1-4; D is perhaps TRBD1 (6 bases). Sequences were derived from cultured PBMCs, sampled from culture after CMV antigen stimulation. The receptor comes from a human donor in good health (CMV status not recorded). Some clones in this sample may be carry-over from other donors' samples. DNA for the CDR3: TGCAGTGCAGGGGAACAGGGAGAAGAAAAACTGTTTTTT. Amino acids: CSAGEQGEEKLFF.